One and the same sample provided the 20 T cell receptor beta chains below, sequenced in a study of blood T cell repertoires in COVID-19. Sequenced by immunoSEQ multiplex PCR; TCRdb stores in-frame clones only, minus some. The table records roughly 240,000 clones, 70% to 85% of them present only once. Sequences were obtained from peripheral blood. These receptor sequences come from a man in his forties or fifties who had recovered from COVID-19.

CDR3 nucleotides: TGTGCCAGCAGCTTGAGCGGGGGTATGAAGACCCAGTACTTC. Translation: CASSLSGGMKTQYF. The V gene is TRBV11-3, the J gene TRBJ2-5; 8 bases agree with TRBD2. The CDR3 runs to 14 residues. Per the germline V gene, CDR1 is SGHNT and CDR2 is YENEEA. J was trimmed by 6 bases and V by 3 bases; bases with no gene match: 6.

The CDR3, as DNA: TGTGCCAGCAGTGAATCTCGGACAGGGGTTTATGGCTACACCTTC. The encoded protein is CASSESRTGVYGYTF. The V and J genes are TRBV2 and TRBJ1-2; 9 nucleotides agree with TRBD1. Germline lookup yields CDR1 SNHLY and CDR2 FYNNEI. Trimming at V came to 2 bases and at J to 5 bases, leaving 6 bases not matched to a gene. This CDR3 has 15 residues.

This chain links TRBV5-6 with TRBJ1-1, with D possibly matching TRBD1 (5 bases). The germline V gene has CDR1 SGHDT and CDR2 YYEEEE. The CDR3 sequence is 15 residues long. V was trimmed by 0 bases and J by 4 bases, leaving 13 bases between them. CDR3 nucleotide sequence: TGTGCCAGCAGCTTGGGCTTCAGGGAGGTCACTGAAGCTTTCTTT. This translates into CASSLGFREVTEAFF.

This chain joins TRBV7-2 and TRBJ1-5; TRBD1 agrees at 7 bases. The length of the CDR3 is 16 residues. The V gene's germline CDR1 is SGHTA and CDR2 FQGNSA. V lost 2 bases and J lost 0; bases outside the gene matches: 4. The DNA for the CDR3 is TGTGCCAGCAGCTTATATGGGACAGATAGCAATCAGCCCCAGCATTTT. Its protein is CASSLYGTDSNQPQHF.

This clone was found a few times. The rearrangement uses TRBV6-2 or TRBV6-3 and TRBJ2-2; 10 bases fit TRBD2. V lost 6 bases and J lost 0; bases outside the gene matches: 10. There are 18 residues in the CDR3. Germline-derived CDR1 and CDR2 are MNHEY and SVGEGT. The CDR3 sequence: CASSVPTSGFANTGELFF. Written as DNA, the CDR3 is TGTGCCAGCAGCGTTCCGACTAGCGGGTTTGCGAACACCGGGGAGCTGTTTTTT.

V and J are TRBV30 and TRBJ1-2; maybe TRBD1 (6 bases). V lost 5 bases to trimming and J lost 4 bases, with 14 bases between them. The CDR3 extends over 13 amino acids. CDR1 is GTSNPN, CDR2 SVGIG, per germline (reference sequence). The CDR3 DNA reads as TGTGCCTGGGGAACACAGGGATTCTATGGCTACACCTTC. This gives the protein CAWGTQGFYGYTF.

The chain carries TRBV5-6 and TRBJ2-5, with D perhaps matching TRBD2 (6 bases). The CDR3 runs 13 residues. V dropped 9 bases and J dropped 5 bases, with 17 bases sitting between them. Germline V gene data show CDR1 as SGHDT and CDR2 as YYEEEE. CDR3 bases: TGTGCCACCTCCCGACGGGAGTGGGAGACCCAGTACTTC. It encodes CATSRREWETQYF.

This rearrangement joins TRBV6-6 to TRBJ1-1, with 10 bases identical to TRBD1. The junction had 2 bases not matched to a gene; V was cut back by 0 bases and J by 1 base. CDR1 and CDR2 from the germline V gene are MNHNY and SVGAGI (reference sequence). The CDR3 runs 16 residues. The DNA of the CDR3 is TGTGCCAGCAGTTACTCCCGGACAGGGGGGAACACTGAAGCTTTCTTT. Amino acid sequence: CASSYSRTGGNTEAFF.

The rearrangement uses TRBV7-2 and TRBJ2-1, with 11 bases identical to TRBD2. The junction had 4 bases not matched to a gene; V was cut back by 2 bases and J by 7 bases. The length of the CDR3 is 15 residues. CDR1 and CDR2 (germline): SGHTA, FQGNSA. The CDR3, as DNA: TGTGCCAGCAGCTTAATGACTAGCGGGAAAAATGAGCAGTTCTTC. Translation: CASSLMTSGKNEQFF.

This rearrangement joins TRBV4-3 to TRBJ2-1, with D uncertain. The V and J ends lost 1 base and 6 bases respectively, with 7 bases between them. The V gene's germline CDR1 is LGHNA and CDR2 YSLEER. The CDR3 is made up of 13 amino acids. CDR3 loop: CASSQAAGNEQFF. The CDR3 bases are TGCGCCAGCAGCCAAGCGGCAGGCAATGAGCAGTTCTTC.

The chain links TRBV5-8 to TRBJ2-5, with D maybe TRBD1 (6 bases). The germline V gene encodes CDR1 SGHTS and CDR2 YDEGEE. The CDR3 is made up of 17 amino acids. V was clipped by 5 bases and J by 2 bases, with 22 bases between them. In DNA, the CDR3 is TGTGCCAGCAGTCGGGGCAGGGGCTCCACGGTTCAAGAGACCCAGTACTTC. The encoded protein is CASSRGRGSTVQETQYF.

The V gene is TRBV6-2 or TRBV6-3, the J gene TRBJ2-2, with D possibly TRBD1 on 6 matching bases. The V end lost 4 bases, the J end lost 0 bases, and 6 bases lay between the germline ends. Per germline, CDR1 MNHEY and CDR2 SVGEGT. The CDR3 extends over 14 amino acids. In nucleotides, the CDR3 is TGTGCCAGCAGTTGGACAGCGAACACCGGGGAGCTGTTTTTT. Protein: CASSWTANTGELFF.

The chain uses TRBV6-6 and TRBJ1-2; possibly TRBD1 for D (5 bases). The CDR3 is 13 residues long. V lost 0 bases, J lost 8 bases, and 10 bases lay in between. In germline, CDR1 is MNHNY, CDR2 SVGAGI (reference sequence). The CDR3 DNA is TGTGCCAGCAGTTACTCCGGGCAGGGAGGCTACACCTTC. Its protein product is CASSYSGQGGYTF.

The chain is built from TRBV5-5 and TRBJ1-1; a weak D match, TRBD1 (5 bases). V lost 4 bases, J lost 3 bases, and 7 bases lay in between. CDR1 SGHKS and CDR2 YYEKEE come from the germline V gene (reference sequence). The CDR3 loop spans 12 amino acids. The CDR3 reads CASSGGDTEAFF. The CDR3 DNA sequence: TGTGCCAGCAGCGGGGGGGACACTGAAGCTTTCTTT.

This clone was seen a few times. CDR3 loop: CASSHFAGELFF. The CDR3 DNA is TGTGCCAGCTCACACTTCGCCGGGGAGCTGTTTTTT. J is TRBJ2-2 and V is TRBV18, with unresolved D. Germline CDR1 reads KGHSH; CDR2 reads LQKENI. V shed 4 bases and J shed 6 bases, with 6 bases lying between them. The CDR3 is made up of 12 amino acids.

The CDR3 protein is CASSVDGSLAKNIQYF. CDR3 bases: TGTGCCAGCAGCGTAGATGGGAGCTTAGCCAAAAACATTCAGTACTTC. The chain joins TRBV9 to TRBJ2-4, with D possibly TRBD2 on 5 matching bases. V lost 0 bases to trimming and J lost 0 bases, with 10 bases between them. Germline V lookup: CDR1 SGDLS, CDR2 YYNGEE. CDR3 length equals 16 residues.

This clone occurred once. This chain connects TRBV6-2 or TRBV6-3 to TRBJ2-7; 13 nucleotides align to TRBD2. The trim removed 6 bases at V and 5 bases at J, leaving 10 bases unmatched. There are 16 residues in the CDR3. CDR1 and CDR2 from the germline V gene are MNHEY and SVGEGT. CDR3 loop: CASSSPWTSGSHEQYF. DNA for the CDR3: TGTGCCAGCAGCTCCCCTTGGACTAGCGGGAGCCACGAGCAGTACTTC.

The chain links TRBV29-1 to TRBJ1-2; D call uncertain. CDR3 size: 14 residues. Trimming took 1 base from V and 8 from J, leaving 17 bases between them. Germline CDR1 and CDR2: SQVTM and ANQGSEA. The DNA for the CDR3 is TGCAGCGTTGAAGCAGAGGGCCCAACTATGGGCTACACCTTC. Translating gives CSVEAEGPTMGYTF.

V and J are TRBV24-1 and TRBJ2-1, with TRBD1 matching 9 bases. The J segment lost 7 bases and the V segment lost 2 bases, leaving 8 bases of the junction unmatched. This CDR3 has 16 residues. Per the germline V gene, CDR1 is KGHDR and CDR2 is SFDVKD. CDR3 loop: CATSDSGQGRMNEQFF. The CDR3 DNA follows: TGTGCCACCAGTGATTCGGGACAGGGACGTATGAATGAGCAGTTCTTC.

V is TRBV18 and J is TRBJ1-5, with 8 bases identical to TRBD1. The CDR3 has 14 amino acids. The V segment lost 5 bases and the J segment 6 bases; nucleotides outside the gene matches: 6. Germline values: CDR1 KGHSH, CDR2 LQKENI. The CDR3 here is CASSSGGLGQPQHF. DNA for the CDR3: TGTGCCAGCTCATCAGGGGGCTTGGGTCAGCCCCAGCATTTT.